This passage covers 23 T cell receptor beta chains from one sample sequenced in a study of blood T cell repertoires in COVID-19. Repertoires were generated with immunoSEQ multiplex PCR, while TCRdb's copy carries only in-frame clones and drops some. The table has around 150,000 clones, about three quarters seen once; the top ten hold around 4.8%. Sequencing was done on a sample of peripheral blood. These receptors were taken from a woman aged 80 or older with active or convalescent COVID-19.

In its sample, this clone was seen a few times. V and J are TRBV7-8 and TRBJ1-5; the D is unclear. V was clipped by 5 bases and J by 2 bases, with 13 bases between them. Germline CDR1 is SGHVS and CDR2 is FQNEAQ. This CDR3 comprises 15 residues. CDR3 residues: CASSKDAGGNQPQHF. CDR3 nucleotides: TGTGCCAGCAGCAAAGACGCCGGGGGCAATCAGCCCCAGCATTTT.

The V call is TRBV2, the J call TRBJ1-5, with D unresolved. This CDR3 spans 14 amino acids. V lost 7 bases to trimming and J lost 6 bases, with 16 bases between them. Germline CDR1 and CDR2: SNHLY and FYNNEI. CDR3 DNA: TGTGCCAGCACCCTGGGGAGGGTGGCTCAGCCCCAGCATTTT. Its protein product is CASTLGRVAQPQHF.

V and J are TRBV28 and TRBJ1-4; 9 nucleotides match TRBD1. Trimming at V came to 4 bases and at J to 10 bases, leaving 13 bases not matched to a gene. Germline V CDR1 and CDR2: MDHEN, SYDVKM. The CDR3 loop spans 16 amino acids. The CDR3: CASSSPLTGGRGKLFF. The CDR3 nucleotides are TGTGCCAGCAGTTCCCCCCTGACAGGGGGTCGGGGAAAACTGTTTTTT.

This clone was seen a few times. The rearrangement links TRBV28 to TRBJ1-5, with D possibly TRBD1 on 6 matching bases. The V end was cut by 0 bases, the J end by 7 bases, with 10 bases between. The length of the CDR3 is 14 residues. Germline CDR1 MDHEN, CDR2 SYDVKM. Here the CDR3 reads CASSLWGAGQPQHF. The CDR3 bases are TGTGCCAGCAGTTTATGGGGGGCTGGGCAGCCCCAGCATTTT.

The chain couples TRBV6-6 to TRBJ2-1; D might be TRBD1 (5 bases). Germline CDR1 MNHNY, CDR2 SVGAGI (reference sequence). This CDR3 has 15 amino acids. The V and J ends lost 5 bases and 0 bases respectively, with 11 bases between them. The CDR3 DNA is TGTGCCAGCAGTATAACAGGTGTCTCCTACAATGAGCAGTTCTTC. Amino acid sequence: CASSITGVSYNEQFF.

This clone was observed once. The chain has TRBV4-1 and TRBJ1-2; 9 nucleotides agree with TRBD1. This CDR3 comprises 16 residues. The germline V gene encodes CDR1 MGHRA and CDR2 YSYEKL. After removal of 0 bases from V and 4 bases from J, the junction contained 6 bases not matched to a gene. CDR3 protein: CASSQDHTGGPYGYTF. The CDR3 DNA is TGCGCCAGCAGCCAAGATCATACAGGGGGCCCCTATGGCTACACCTTC.

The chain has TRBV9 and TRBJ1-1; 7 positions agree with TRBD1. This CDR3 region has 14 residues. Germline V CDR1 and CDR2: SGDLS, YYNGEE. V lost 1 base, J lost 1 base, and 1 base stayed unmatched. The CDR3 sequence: CASSVRQGNTEAFF. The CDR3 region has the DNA TGTGCCAGCAGCGTACGACAGGGGAACACTGAAGCTTTCTTT.

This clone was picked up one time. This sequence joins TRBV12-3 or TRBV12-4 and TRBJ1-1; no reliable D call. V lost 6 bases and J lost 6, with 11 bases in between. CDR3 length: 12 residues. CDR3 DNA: TGTGCCAGCAGCCCCTCCGCGGCTGAAGCTTTCTTT. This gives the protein CASSPSAAEAFF.

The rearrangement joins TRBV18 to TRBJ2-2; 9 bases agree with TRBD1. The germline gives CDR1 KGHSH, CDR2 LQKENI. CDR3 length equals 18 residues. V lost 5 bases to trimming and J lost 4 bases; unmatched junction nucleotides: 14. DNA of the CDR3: TGTGCCAGCTCATCGATCCCGGGACAGGGACAATCCACCGGGGAGCTGTTTTTT. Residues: CASSSIPGQGQSTGELFF.

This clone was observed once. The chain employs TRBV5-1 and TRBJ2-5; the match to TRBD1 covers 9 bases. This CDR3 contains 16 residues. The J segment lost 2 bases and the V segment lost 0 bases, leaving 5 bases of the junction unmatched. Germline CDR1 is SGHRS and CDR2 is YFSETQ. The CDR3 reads CASSLAMTGGQETQYF. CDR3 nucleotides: TGCGCCAGCAGCTTGGCTATGACAGGGGGTCAAGAGACCCAGTACTTC.

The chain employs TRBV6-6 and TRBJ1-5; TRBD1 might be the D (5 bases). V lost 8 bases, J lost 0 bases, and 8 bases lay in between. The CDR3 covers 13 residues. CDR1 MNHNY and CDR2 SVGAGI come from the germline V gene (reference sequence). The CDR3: CASRRDSNQPQHF. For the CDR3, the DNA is TGTGCCAGCCGCAGGGATAGCAATCAGCCCCAGCATTTT.

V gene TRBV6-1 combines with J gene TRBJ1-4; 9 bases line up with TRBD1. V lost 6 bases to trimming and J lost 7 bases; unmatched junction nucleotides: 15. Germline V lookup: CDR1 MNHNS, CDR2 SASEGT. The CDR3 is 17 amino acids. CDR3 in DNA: TGTGCCAGCAGAGAACAGGGGGCTTCTTTCCGAACTGAAAAACTGTTTTTT. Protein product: CASREQGASFRTEKLFF.

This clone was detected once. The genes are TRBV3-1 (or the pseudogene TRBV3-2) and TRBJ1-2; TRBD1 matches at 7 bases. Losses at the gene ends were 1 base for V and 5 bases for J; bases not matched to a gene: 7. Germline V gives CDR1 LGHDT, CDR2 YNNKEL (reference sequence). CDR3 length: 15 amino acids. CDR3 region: CASSQGGQRAYGYTF. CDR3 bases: TGTGCCAGCAGCCAAGGGGGACAGAGGGCTTATGGCTACACCTTC.

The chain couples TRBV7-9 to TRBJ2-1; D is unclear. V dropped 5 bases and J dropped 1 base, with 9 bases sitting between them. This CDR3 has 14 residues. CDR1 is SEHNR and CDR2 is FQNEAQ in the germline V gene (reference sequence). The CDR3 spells CASSPPESYNEQFF. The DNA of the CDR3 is TGTGCCAGCAGCCCCCCGGAGTCCTACAATGAGCAGTTCTTC.

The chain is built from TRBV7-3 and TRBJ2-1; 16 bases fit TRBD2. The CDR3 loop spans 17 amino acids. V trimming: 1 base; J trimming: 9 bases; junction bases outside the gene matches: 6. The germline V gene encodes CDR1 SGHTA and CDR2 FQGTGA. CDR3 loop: CASSLKGTSGGAVEQFF. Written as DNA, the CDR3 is TGTGCCAGCAGCTTAAAAGGGACTAGCGGGGGGGCGGTTGAGCAGTTCTTC.

CDR3 sequence reads: CASSLLGPGQGYSNEKLFF. DNA for the CDR3: TGCGCCAGCAGCTTGCTAGGACCGGGACAGGGGTACTCTAATGAAAAACTGTTTTTT. The chain carries TRBV5-1 and TRBJ1-4; 10 nucleotides match TRBD1. CDR1 is SGHRS and CDR2 is YFSETQ in the germline V gene. V shed 1 base and J 3 bases; nucleotides not matched to a gene: 12. There are 19 residues in the CDR3.

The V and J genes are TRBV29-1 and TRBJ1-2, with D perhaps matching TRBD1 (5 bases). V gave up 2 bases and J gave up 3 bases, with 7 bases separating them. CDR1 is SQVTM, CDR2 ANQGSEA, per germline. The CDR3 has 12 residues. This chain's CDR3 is CSVERGYYGYTF. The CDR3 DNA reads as TGCAGCGTTGAACGGGGGTACTATGGCTACACCTTC.

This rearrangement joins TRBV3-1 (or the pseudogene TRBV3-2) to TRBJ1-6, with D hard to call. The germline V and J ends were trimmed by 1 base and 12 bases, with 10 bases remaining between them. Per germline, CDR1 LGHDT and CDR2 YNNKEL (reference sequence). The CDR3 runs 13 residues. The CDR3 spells CASSQGGGGPLHF. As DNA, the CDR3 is TGTGCCAGCAGCCAAGGGGGAGGAGGACCCCTCCACTTT.

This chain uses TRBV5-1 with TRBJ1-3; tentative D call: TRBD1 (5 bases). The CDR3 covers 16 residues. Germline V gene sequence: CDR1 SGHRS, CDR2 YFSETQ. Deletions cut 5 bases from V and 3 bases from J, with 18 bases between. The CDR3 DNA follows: TGCGCCAGCAGTCATGATTCCAGGGCTTTTGGAAACACCATATATTTT. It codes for CASSHDSRAFGNTIYF.

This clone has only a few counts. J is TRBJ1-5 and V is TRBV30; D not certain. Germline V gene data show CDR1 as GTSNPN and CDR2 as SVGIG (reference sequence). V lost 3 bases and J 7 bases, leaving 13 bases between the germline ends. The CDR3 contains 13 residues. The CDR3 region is CAWSAGRAQPQHF. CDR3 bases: TGTGCCTGGAGCGCCGGGAGGGCCCAGCCCCAGCATTTT.

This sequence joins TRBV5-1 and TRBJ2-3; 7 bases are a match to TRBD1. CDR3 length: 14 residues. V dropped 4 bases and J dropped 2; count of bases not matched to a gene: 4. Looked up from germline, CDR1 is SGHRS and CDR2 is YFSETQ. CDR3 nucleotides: TGCGCCAGCAGCCGGCAGGGGGACACAGATACGCAGTATTTT. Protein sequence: CASSRQGDTDTQYF.

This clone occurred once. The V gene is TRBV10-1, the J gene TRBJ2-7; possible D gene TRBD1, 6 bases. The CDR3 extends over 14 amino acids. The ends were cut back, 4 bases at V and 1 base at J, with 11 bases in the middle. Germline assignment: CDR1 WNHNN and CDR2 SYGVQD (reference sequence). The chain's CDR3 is CASSVSRGSYEQYF. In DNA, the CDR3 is TGCGCCAGCAGTGTAAGCAGGGGATCCTACGAGCAGTACTTC.

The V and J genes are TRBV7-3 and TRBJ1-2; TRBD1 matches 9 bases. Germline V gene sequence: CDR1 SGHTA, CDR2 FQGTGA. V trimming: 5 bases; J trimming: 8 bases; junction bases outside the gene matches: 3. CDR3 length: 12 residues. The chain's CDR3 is CASSKDRGGYTF. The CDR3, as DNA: TGTGCCAGCAGCAAGGACAGGGGAGGCTACACCTTC.